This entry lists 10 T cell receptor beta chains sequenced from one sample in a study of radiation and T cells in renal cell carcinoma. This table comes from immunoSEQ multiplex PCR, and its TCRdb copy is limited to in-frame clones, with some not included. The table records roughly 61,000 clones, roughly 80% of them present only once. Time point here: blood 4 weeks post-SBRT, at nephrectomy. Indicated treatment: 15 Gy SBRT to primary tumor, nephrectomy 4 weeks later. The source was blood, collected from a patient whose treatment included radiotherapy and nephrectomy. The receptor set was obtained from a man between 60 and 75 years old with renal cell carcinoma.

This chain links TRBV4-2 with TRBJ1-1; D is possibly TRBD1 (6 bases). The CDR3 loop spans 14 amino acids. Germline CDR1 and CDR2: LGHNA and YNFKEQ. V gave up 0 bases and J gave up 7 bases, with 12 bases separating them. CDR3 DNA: TGTGCCAGCAGCCAAGATTGGGGGCCCGGTGAAGCTTTCTTT. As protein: CASSQDWGPGEAFF.

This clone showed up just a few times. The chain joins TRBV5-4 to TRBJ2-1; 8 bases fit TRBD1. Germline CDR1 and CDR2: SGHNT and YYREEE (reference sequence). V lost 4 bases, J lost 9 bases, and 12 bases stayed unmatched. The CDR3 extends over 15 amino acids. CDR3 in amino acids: CASSPAGTGPSEQFF. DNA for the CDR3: TGTGCCAGCAGCCCCGCCGGGACAGGCCCTAGTGAGCAGTTCTTC.

The CDR3 bases are TGTGCCAGCAGCGTCGGACAGGGCCTGAACACTGAAGCTTTCTTT. Translation gives CASSVGQGLNTEAFF. This chain uses TRBV9 with TRBJ1-1; 8 nucleotides match TRBD1. From germline, CDR1 is SGDLS and CDR2 YYNGEE. The V segment lost 2 bases and the J segment 0 bases; nucleotides outside the gene matches: 3. The CDR3 extends over 15 amino acids.

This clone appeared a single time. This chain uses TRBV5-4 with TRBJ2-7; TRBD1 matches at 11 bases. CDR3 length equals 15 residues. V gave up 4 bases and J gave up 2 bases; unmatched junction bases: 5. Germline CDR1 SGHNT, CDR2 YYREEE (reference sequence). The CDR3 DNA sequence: TGTGCCAGCAGCGCGGACAGGGGGCTGGCCTACGAGCAGTACTTC. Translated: CASSADRGLAYEQYF.

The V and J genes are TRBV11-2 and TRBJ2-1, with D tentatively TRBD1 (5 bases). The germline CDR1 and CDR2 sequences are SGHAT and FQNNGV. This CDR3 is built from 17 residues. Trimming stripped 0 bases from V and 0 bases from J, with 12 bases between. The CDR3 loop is CASSLDSARASYNEQFF. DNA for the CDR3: TGTGCCAGCAGCTTAGATTCTGCCAGGGCCTCCTACAATGAGCAGTTCTTC.

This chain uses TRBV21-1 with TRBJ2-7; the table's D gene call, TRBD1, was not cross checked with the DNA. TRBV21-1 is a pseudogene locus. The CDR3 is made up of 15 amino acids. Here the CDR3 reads CASSRPGQGAFEQYF. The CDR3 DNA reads TGTGCCAGCAGTCGACCGGGACAGGGGGCTTTCGAGCAGTACTTC.

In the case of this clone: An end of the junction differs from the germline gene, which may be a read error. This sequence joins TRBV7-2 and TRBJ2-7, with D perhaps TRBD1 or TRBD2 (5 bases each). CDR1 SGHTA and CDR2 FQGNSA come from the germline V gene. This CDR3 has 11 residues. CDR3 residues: CASSLMGVPHF. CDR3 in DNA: TGTGCCAGCAGCTTAATGGGGGTACCCCACTTC.

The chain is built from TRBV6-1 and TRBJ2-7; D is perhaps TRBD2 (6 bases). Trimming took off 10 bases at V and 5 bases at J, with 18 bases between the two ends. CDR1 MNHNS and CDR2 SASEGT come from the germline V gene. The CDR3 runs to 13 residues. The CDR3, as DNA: TGTGCCACACAGAGACGGGAGCCCCACGAGCAGTACGTC. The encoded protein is CATQRREPHEQYV.

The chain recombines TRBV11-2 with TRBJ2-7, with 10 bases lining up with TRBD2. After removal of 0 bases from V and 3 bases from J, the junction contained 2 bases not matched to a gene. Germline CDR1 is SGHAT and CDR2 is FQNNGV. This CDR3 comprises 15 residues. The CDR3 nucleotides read TGTGCCAGCAGCTTAGAAGCGGGGGGGCACTACGAGCAGTACTTC. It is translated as CASSLEAGGHYEQYF.

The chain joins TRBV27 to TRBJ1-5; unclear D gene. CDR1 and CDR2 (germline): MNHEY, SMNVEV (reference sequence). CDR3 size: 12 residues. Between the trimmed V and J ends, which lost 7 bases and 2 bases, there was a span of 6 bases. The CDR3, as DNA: TGTGCCAGCAAATCGGGCAATCAGCCCCAGCATTTT. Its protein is CASKSGNQPQHF.